Listed below are T cell receptor beta chains from one sample, sequenced in a study of shared clonotypes between healthy human individuals. TCRdb's copy holds only in-frame clones and misses some; the assay was immunoSEQ multiplex PCR. This table has a few million clones, approximately 94% appearing once. The sequenced material came from naive CD4+ T cells sorted from blood. These receptors originate from a young man in good health. Each CDR3 is given with its conserved first and last residue. Each record gives: J gene, CDR3 length, V gene, CDR3 protein.

>TRBJ1-1|13|TRBV6-5
CASSYLVNTEAFF
>TRBJ1-3|15|TRBV6-6
CASSYNSISGNTIYF
>TRBJ1-5|14|TRBV15
CATSAGISNQPQHF
>TRBJ2-5|14|TRBV2
CASSRQGTQETQYF
>TRBJ1-2|12|TRBV30
CAWSGQGGGYTF
>TRBJ1-1|20|TRBV30
CAWSGIGTEGLYTKNTEAFF
>TRBJ1-5|14|TRBV6-1
CASSERQGNQPQHF
>TRBJ2-5|15|TRBV7-3
CASSLNGAQGETQYF
>TRBJ1-1|13|TRBV6-5
CASSYSGDGAAFF
>TRBJ1-1|13|TRBV6-1
CASWVSWDTEAFF
>TRBJ1-3|17|TRBV14
CASSQDLVGLGRNTIYF
>TRBJ2-1|15|TRBV4-3
CASSQTTGNYNEQFF
>TRBJ1-5|16|TRBV7-2
CASSLVQGYSNQPQHF
>TRBJ1-3|15|TRBV5-1
CASSFQGLSGNTIYF
>TRBJ2-7|15|TRBV10-3
CAISESDRGYYEQYF